The present T cell receptor (beta chain) was sequenced within a study of cytomegalovirus exposure and HLA in healthy donors. About this clone itself: As yet, its antigen is unknown.

Study-wide results and limits: The productive fraction for most TCR beta V segments was about 87% or about 30% in an earlier analysis. Published work reported that the classifier diagnosed cytomegalovirus status with high specificity and sensitivity.

It was with 60 Vbeta and 13 Jbeta primers that the PCR ran. Measured with immunoSEQ multiplex PCR; TCRdb has only the in-frame clones, and not every one. The sample has roughly 240,000 clones, around 80% seen once; the top ten hold 5.4%. This sequence was found in a woman aged 40 to 55 in good health and CMV-seropositive. Sequencing used PBMCs.

The CDR3 DNA reads as TGTGCCAGCAGTTCGGACAGGATCACCGGGTACGAGCAGTACTTC. Protein product: CASSSDRITGYEQYF. The chain combines TRBV6-5 with TRBJ2-7, with 7 bases that match TRBD1. Trimming at V came to 4 bases and at J to 4 bases, leaving 10 bases not matched to a gene. The germline gives CDR1 MNHEY, CDR2 SVGAGI. The CDR3 consists of 15 residues.